The rows below give T cell receptor beta chains drawn from one sample of a study of cytomegalovirus exposure and HLA in healthy donors. Clones were sequenced by immunoSEQ multiplex PCR, and TCRdb holds only the in-frame ones, with some missing. The repertoire holds approximately 120,000 clones, with around 67% as singletons. What was sequenced was PBMCs. Every receptor here comes from a man aged 60-69 years in good health and CMV-seropositive. Both conserved end residues are part of each CDR3. The order of the fields is D gene, clone size, V gene, J gene, CDR3 protein, CDR3 DNA. D genes are given only for firm matches. The size entry is marked missing in some rows and otherwise reads once, few, many or a size class.

d_gene: TRBD1
abundance: .
v_gene: TRBV27
j_gene: TRBJ1-5
CDR3aa: CASSLSDRERQPQHF
CDR3nt: TGTGCCAGCAGTCTATCAGACAGGGAACGTCAGCCCCAGCATTTT

d_gene: .
abundance: .
v_gene: TRBV19
j_gene: TRBJ2-1
CDR3aa: CASSIAGGSENEQFF
CDR3nt: TGTGCCAGTAGTATAGCGGGGGGCTCGGAGAATGAGCAGTTCTTC

d_gene: TRBD1
abundance: .
v_gene: TRBV10-3
j_gene: TRBJ2-7
CDR3aa: CAIRGGTGADEQYF
CDR3nt: TGTGCCATCAGGGGAGGGACAGGGGCAGACGAGCAGTACTTC

d_gene: .
abundance: .
v_gene: TRBV5-1
j_gene: TRBJ2-7
CDR3aa: CASSDEPQAAQGQYF
CDR3nt: TGCGCCAGCAGCGACGAACCCCAGGCTGCCCAGGGGCAGTACTTC

d_gene: TRBD1
abundance: .
v_gene: TRBV5-1
j_gene: TRBJ2-3
CDR3aa: CASSSGTGGQGTQYF
CDR3nt: TGCGCCAGCAGCTCCGGGACAGGTGGGCAGGGTACGCAGTATTTT

d_gene: TRBD1
abundance: .
v_gene: TRBV7-3
j_gene: TRBJ2-2
CDR3aa: CASSLKGGRNTGELFF
CDR3nt: TGTGCCAGCAGCTTAAAAGGGGGCAGGAACACCGGGGAGCTGTTTTTT

d_gene: TRBD2
abundance: .
v_gene: TRBV11-2
j_gene: TRBJ2-2
CDR3aa: CASSFSGGVNTGELFF
CDR3nt: TGTGCCAGCAGCTTTAGCGGGGGGGTGAACACCGGGGAGCTGTTTTTT

d_gene: .
abundance: .
v_gene: TRBV5-6
j_gene: TRBJ1-4
CDR3aa: CASSSRTRELFF
CDR3nt: TGTGCCAGCAGCTCCAGAACGAGGGAACTGTTTTTT

d_gene: .
abundance: .
v_gene: TRBV7-9
j_gene: TRBJ1-1
CDR3aa: CASSLVPRGTEAFF
CDR3nt: TGTGCCAGCAGTCTGGTCCCTAGGGGAACTGAAGCTTTCTTT

d_gene: TRBD1
abundance: .
v_gene: TRBV7-8
j_gene: TRBJ2-7
CDR3aa: CASVLRDRPLYEQYF
CDR3nt: TGTGCCAGCGTGCTCCGGGACAGGCCTCTCTACGAGCAGTACTTC

d_gene: TRBD2
abundance: few
v_gene: TRBV6-5
j_gene: TRBJ2-5
CDR3aa: CASSSLAGVKETQYF
CDR3nt: TGTGCCAGCAGTTCACTAGCGGGGGTTAAAGAGACCCAGTACTTC

d_gene: .
abundance: .
v_gene: TRBV30
j_gene: TRBJ1-1
CDR3aa: CAWSDIGNTEAFF
CDR3nt: TGTGCCTGGTCAGACATCGGAAACACTGAAGCTTTCTTT

d_gene: .
abundance: .
v_gene: TRBV15
j_gene: TRBJ1-5
CDR3aa: CATSRDNGGQPQHF
CDR3nt: TGTGCCACCAGCAGGGACAACGGGGGTCAGCCCCAGCATTTT

d_gene: TRBD1
abundance: .
v_gene: TRBV28
j_gene: TRBJ1-2
CDR3aa: CASRGDRVHGYTF
CDR3nt: TGTGCCAGCAGAGGGGACAGGGTCCATGGCTACACCTTC

d_gene: .
abundance: .
v_gene: TRBV4-1
j_gene: TRBJ2-2
CDR3aa: CASSHPGGELFF
CDR3nt: TGCGCCAGCAGCCACCCAGGCGGGGAGCTGTTTTTT

d_gene: .
abundance: .
v_gene: TRBV5-1
j_gene: TRBJ2-1
CDR3aa: CASQPVWGDEQFF
CDR3nt: TGCGCCAGCCAACCCGTTTGGGGGGATGAGCAGTTCTTC

d_gene: .
abundance: .
v_gene: TRBV15
j_gene: TRBJ1-2
CDR3aa: CATSRDRSVYGYTF
CDR3nt: TGTGCCACCAGCAGAGATAGGAGTGTCTATGGCTACACCTTC

d_gene: .
abundance: .
v_gene: TRBV6-5
j_gene: TRBJ2-3
CDR3aa: CASSRGTSTDTQYF
CDR3nt: TGTGCCAGCAGCCGCGGGACTAGCACAGATACGCAGTATTTT

d_gene: .
abundance: .
v_gene: TRBV6-1
j_gene: TRBJ2-7
CDR3aa: CAGDSGQPYEQYF
CDR3nt: TGTGCCGGGGATTCCGGACAGCCCTACGAGCAGTACTTC

d_gene: .
abundance: once
v_gene: TRBV5-1
j_gene: TRBJ1-3
CDR3aa: CASSSIGEAGNTIYF
CDR3nt: TGCGCCAGCAGCTCGATCGGGGAAGCTGGAAACACCATATATTTT

d_gene: .
abundance: few
v_gene: TRBV18
j_gene: TRBJ1-2
CDR3aa: CASSPEVSERGYTF
CDR3nt: TGTGCCAGCTCACCAGAAGTATCGGAGCGAGGCTACACCTTC

d_gene: TRBD1
abundance: .
v_gene: TRBV6-5
j_gene: TRBJ2-7
CDR3aa: CASSYRGTGWYEQYF
CDR3nt: TGTGCCAGCAGTTATAGAGGGACAGGGTGGTACGAGCAGTACTTC

d_gene: TRBD1
abundance: once
v_gene: TRBV15
j_gene: TRBJ2-1
CDR3aa: CATSRARGQGREKWFF
CDR3nt: TGTGCCACCAGCAGGGCTCGAGGACAGGGAAGGGAGAAGTGGTTCTTC

d_gene: .
abundance: .
v_gene: TRBV9
j_gene: TRBJ1-3
CDR3aa: CASSVDHSGNTIYF
CDR3nt: TGTGCCAGCAGCGTAGATCACTCTGGAAACACCATATATTTT

d_gene: .
abundance: .
v_gene: TRBV7-9
j_gene: TRBJ2-7
CDR3aa: CASSFRQAYEQYF
CDR3nt: TGTGCCAGCAGCTTTAGACAGGCCTACGAGCAGTACTTC

d_gene: TRBD1
abundance: .
v_gene: TRBV5-4
j_gene: TRBJ2-5
CDR3aa: CASSLTGVQETQYF
CDR3nt: TGTGCCAGCAGCTTAACAGGGGTACAAGAGACCCAGTACTTC

d_gene: .
abundance: once
v_gene: TRBV7-9
j_gene: TRBJ2-7
CDR3aa: CASSSAGGEKQYF
CDR3nt: TGTGCCAGCAGCTCGGCCGGAGGGGAGAAGCAGTACTTC

d_gene: TRBD1
abundance: .
v_gene: TRBV6-5
j_gene: TRBJ1-2
CDR3aa: CASSSLGQVEGYTF
CDR3nt: TGTGCCAGCAGTTCCTTGGGACAGGTAGAAGGCTACACCTTC

d_gene: .
abundance: .
v_gene: TRBV5-6
j_gene: TRBJ2-7
CDR3aa: CASSPTEPYEQYF
CDR3nt: TGTGCCAGCAGCCCGACAGAGCCCTACGAGCAGTACTTC

d_gene: TRBD2
abundance: .
v_gene: TRBV4-2
j_gene: TRBJ2-3
CDR3aa: CASSPLAGETDTQYF
CDR3nt: TGTGCCAGCAGCCCACTAGCGGGAGAGACAGATACGCAGTATTTT

d_gene: .
abundance: .
v_gene: TRBV4-1
j_gene: TRBJ1-3
CDR3aa: CASSQSRDRNTIYF
CDR3nt: TGCGCCAGCAGCCAATCCCGGGACAGAAACACCATATATTTT

d_gene: .
abundance: .
v_gene: TRBV2
j_gene: TRBJ1-2
CDR3aa: CASSEVRDVSGYTF
CDR3nt: TGTGCCAGCAGTGAAGTTCGAGATGTTAGCGGCTACACCTTC

d_gene: TRBD1
abundance: .
v_gene: TRBV11-2
j_gene: TRBJ1-4
CDR3aa: CASSQGQGWEKLFF
CDR3nt: TGTGCCAGCAGTCAAGGACAGGGCTGGGAAAAACTGTTTTTT

d_gene: .
abundance: .
v_gene: TRBV10-3
j_gene: TRBJ2-2
CDR3aa: CAISEEIYSGELFF
CDR3nt: TGTGCCATCAGTGAGGAGATTTACTCCGGGGAGCTGTTTTTT

d_gene: .
abundance: .
v_gene: TRBV5-6
j_gene: TRBJ2-7
CDR3aa: CASSTPGQQYEQYF
CDR3nt: TGTGCCAGCAGCACTCCGGGACAACAATACGAGCAGTACTTC

d_gene: .
abundance: .
v_gene: TRBV5-4
j_gene: TRBJ2-1
CDR3aa: CASSPIGGEQFF
CDR3nt: TGTGCCAGCAGCCCAATAGGGGGTGAGCAGTTCTTC

d_gene: .
abundance: .
v_gene: TRBV5-1
j_gene: TRBJ1-1
CDR3aa: CASSWGTGDTEAFF
CDR3nt: TGCGCCAGCAGCTGGGGTACGGGGGACACTGAAGCTTTCTTT

d_gene: .
abundance: .
v_gene: TRBV14
j_gene: TRBJ2-7
CDR3aa: CASSRSGTRIFTTDEQYF
CDR3nt: TGTGCCAGCAGCCGGTCCGGGACACGAATCTTTACCACCGACGAGCAGTACTTC